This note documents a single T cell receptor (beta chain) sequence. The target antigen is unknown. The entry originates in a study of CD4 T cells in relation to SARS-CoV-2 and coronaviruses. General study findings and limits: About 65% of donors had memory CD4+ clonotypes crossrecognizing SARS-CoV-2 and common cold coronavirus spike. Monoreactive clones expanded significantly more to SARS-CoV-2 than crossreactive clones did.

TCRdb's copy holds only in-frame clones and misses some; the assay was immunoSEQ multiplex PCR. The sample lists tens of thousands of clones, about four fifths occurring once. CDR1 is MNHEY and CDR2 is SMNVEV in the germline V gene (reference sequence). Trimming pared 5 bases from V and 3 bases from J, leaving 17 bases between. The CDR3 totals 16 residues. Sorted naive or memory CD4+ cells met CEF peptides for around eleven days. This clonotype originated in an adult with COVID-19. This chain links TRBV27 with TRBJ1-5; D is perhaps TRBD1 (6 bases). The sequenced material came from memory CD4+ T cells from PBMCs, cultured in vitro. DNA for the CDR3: TGTGCCAGCAGTCGGAGGGACACTAACTTCAATCAGCCCCAGCATTTT. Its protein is CASSRRDTNFNQPQHF.